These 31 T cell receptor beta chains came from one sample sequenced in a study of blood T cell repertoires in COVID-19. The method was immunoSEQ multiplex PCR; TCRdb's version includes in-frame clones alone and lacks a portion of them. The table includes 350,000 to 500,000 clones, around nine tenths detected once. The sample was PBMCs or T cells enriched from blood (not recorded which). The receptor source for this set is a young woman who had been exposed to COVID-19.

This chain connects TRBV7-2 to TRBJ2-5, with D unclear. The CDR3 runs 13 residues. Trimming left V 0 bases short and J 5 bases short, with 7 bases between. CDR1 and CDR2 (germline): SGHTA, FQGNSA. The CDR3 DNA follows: TGTGCCAGCAGCTTAGCCGTCCGGGAGACCCAGTACTTC. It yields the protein CASSLAVRETQYF.

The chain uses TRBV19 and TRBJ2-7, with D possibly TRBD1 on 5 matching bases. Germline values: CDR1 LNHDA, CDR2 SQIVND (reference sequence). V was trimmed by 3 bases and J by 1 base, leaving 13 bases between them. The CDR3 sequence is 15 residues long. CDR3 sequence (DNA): TGTGCCAGTAGTATGACAGTGCTCCCATCCTACGAGCAGTACTTC. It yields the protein CASSMTVLPSYEQYF.

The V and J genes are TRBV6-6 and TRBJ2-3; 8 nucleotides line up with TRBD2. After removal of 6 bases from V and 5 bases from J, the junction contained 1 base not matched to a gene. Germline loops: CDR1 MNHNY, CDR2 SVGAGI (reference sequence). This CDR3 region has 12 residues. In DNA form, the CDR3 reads TGTGCCAGCAGGGCGGGGGGAGATACGCAGTATTTT. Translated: CASRAGGDTQYF.

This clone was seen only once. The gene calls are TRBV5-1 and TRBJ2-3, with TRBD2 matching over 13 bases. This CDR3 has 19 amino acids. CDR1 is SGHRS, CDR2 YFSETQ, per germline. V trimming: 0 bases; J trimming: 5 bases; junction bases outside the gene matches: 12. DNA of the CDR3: TGCGCCAGCAGCTTGGGACTAGCGGGAGGTCCCCCCACAGTAGATACGCAGTATTTT. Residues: CASSLGLAGGPPTVDTQYF.

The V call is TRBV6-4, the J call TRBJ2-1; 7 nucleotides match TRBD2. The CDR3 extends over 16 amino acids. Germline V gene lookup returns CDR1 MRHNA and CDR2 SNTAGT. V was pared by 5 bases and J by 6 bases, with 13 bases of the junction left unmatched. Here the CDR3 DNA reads TGTGCCAGCAGTCGGACTAGTCTTAGCCAAGCCAATGAGCAGTTCTTC. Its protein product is CASSRTSLSQANEQFF.

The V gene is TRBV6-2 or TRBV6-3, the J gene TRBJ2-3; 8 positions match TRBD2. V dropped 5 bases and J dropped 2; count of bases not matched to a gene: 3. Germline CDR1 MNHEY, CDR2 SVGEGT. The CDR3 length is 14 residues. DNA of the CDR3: TGTGCCAGCAGTACCGGGGGGGCCACAGATACGCAGTATTTT. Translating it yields CASSTGGATDTQYF.

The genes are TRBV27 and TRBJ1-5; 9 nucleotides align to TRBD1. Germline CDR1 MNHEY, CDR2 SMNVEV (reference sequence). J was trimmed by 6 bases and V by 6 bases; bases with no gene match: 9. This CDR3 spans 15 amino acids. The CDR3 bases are TGTGCCAGCAGGAGAGGACAGGGGCCCATTCAGCCCCAGCATTTT. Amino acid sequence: CASRRGQGPIQPQHF.

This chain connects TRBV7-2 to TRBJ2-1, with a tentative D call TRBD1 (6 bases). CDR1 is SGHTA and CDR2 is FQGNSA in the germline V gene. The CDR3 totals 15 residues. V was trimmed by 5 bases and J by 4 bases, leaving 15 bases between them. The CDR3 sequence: CASSRDTSSYNEQFF. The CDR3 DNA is TGTGCCAGCAGCCGGGACACATCTTCTTACAATGAGCAGTTCTTC.

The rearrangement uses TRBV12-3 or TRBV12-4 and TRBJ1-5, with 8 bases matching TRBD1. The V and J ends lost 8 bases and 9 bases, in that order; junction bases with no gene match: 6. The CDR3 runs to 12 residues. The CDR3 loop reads CASGTGPRPQHF. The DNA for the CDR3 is TGTGCCAGCGGGACAGGCCCTCGGCCCCAGCATTTT.

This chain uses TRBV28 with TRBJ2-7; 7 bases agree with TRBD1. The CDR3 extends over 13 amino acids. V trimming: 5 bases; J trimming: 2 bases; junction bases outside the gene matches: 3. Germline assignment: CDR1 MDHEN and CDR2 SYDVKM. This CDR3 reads CASSRDRPYEQYF. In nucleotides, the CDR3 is TGTGCCAGCAGTCGGGACAGACCCTACGAGCAGTACTTC.

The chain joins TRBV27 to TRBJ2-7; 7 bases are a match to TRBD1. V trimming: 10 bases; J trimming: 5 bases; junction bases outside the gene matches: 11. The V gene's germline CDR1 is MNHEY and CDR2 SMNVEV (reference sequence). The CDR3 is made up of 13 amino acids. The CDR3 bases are TGTGCCAACCCGGGACAGATTACCCACGAGCAGTACTTC. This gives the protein CANPGQITHEQYF.

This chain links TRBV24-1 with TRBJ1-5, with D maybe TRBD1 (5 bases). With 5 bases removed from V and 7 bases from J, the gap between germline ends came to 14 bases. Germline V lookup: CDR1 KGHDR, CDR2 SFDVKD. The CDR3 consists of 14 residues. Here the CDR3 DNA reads TGTGCCACCAGTGCTAGTCAGGGTAGCCAGCCCCAGCATTTT. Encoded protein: CATSASQGSQPQHF.

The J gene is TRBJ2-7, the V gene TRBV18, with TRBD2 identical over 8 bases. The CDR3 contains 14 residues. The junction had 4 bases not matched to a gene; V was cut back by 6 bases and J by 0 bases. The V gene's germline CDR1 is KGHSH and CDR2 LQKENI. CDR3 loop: CASSLSGSSYEQYF. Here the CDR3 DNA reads TGTGCCAGCTCCCTGAGCGGGAGCTCCTACGAGCAGTACTTC.

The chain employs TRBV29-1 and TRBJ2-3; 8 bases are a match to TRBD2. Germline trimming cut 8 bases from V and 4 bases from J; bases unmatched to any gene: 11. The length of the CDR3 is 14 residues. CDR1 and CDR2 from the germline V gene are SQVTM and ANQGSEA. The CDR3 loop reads CSSTPGGRPDTQYF. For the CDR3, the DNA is TGCAGCTCAACCCCGGGGGGGCGCCCAGATACGCAGTATTTT.

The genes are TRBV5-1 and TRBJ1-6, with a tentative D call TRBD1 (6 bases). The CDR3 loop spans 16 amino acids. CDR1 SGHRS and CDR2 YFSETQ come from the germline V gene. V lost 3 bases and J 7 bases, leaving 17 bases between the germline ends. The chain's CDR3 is CASSSEQGRVNSPLHF. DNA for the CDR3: TGCGCCAGCAGCTCAGAACAGGGACGGGTCAATTCACCCCTCCACTTT.

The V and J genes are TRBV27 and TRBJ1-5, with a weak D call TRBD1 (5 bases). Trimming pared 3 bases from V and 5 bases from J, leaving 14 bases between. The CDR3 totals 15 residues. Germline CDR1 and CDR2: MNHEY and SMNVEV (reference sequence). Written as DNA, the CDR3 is TGTGCCAGCAGTTTGGTCGGGGGGGGGTATCAGCCCCAGCATTTT. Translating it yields CASSLVGGGYQPQHF.

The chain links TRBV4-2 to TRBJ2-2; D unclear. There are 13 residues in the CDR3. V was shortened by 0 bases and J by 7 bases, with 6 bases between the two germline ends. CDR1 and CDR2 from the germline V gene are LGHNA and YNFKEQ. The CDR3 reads CASSQDHSGELFF. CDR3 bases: TGTGCCAGCAGCCAAGATCACAGCGGGGAGCTGTTTTTT.

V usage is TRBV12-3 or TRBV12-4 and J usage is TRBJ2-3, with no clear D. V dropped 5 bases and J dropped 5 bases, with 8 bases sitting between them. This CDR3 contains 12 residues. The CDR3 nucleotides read TGTGCCAGCAGTACAGATGGAGATACGCAGTATTTT. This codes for CASSTDGDTQYF.

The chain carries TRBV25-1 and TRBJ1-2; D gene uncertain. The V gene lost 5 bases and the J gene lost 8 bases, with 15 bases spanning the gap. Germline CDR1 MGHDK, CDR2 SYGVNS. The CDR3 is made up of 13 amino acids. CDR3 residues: CASSTGSASGYTF. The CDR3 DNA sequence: TGTGCCAGCAGTACGGGATCTGCGAGCGGCTACACCTTC.

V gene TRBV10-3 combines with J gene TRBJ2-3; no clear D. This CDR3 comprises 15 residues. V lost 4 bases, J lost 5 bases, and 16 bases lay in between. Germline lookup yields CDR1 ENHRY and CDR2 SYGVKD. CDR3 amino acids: CAISVSRLEGDTQYF. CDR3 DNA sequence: TGTGCCATCAGTGTTAGTAGGCTAGAAGGAGATACGCAGTATTTT.

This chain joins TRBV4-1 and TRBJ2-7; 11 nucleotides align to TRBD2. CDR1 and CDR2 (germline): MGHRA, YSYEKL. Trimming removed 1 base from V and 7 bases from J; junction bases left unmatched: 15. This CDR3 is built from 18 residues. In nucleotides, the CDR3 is TGCGCCAGCAGCCAAGTTGGGGCCCCACTAGCGGGAGATCGAGAGCAGTACTTC. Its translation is CASSQVGAPLAGDREQYF.

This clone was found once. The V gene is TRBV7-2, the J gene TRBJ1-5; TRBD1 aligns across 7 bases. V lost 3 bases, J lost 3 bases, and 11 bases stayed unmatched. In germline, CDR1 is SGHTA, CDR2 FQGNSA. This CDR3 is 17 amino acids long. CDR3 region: CASSFSGTARINQPQHF. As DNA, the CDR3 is TGTGCCAGCAGCTTTAGCGGGACAGCGCGCATCAATCAGCCCCAGCATTTT.

The CDR3 bases are TGTGCCAGCAGTTACTCTAGCGGGTCGGTCAATGAGCAGTTCTTC. This translates into CASSYSSGSVNEQFF. The rearrangement links TRBV6-5 to TRBJ2-1, with 7 bases fitting TRBD2. CDR1 and CDR2 (germline): MNHEY, SVGAGI. Losses at the gene ends were 0 bases for V and 6 bases for J; bases not matched to a gene: 5. The CDR3 is 15 amino acids.

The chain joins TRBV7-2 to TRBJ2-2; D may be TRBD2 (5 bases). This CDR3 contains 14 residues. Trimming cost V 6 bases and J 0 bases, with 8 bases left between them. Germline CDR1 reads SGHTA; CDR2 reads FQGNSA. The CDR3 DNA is TGTGCCAGCAGGCGGGCAGCGAACACCGGGGAGCTGTTTTTT. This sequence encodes CASRRAANTGELFF.

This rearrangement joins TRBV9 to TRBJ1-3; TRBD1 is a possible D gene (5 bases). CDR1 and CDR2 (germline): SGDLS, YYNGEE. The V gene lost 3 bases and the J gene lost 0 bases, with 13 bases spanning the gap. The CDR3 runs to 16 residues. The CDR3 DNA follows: TGTGCCAGCAGCGCCGGTCGACAGCTCTCTGGAAACACCATATATTTT. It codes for CASSAGRQLSGNTIYF.

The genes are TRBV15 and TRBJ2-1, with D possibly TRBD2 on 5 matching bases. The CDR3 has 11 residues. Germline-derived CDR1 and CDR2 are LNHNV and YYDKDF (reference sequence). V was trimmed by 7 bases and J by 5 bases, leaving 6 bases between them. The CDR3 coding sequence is TGTGCCACCATGAGGGACAATGAGCAGTTCTTC. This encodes CATMRDNEQFF. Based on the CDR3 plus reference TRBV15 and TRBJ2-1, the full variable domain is DAMVIQNPRYQVTQFGKPVTLSCSQTLNHNVMYWYQQKSSQAPKLLFHYYDKDFNNEADTPDNFQSRRPNTSFCFLDIRSPGLGDTAMYLCATMRDNEQFFGPGTRLTVL.

Here the CDR3 reads CASSESSGSQNEQFF. As DNA, the CDR3 is TGTGCCAGCAGTGAGAGTAGCGGGAGTCAAAATGAGCAGTTCTTC. V usage is TRBV2 and J usage is TRBJ2-1; 9 bases align to TRBD2. Germline V gives CDR1 SNHLY, CDR2 FYNNEI. With V trimmed by 3 bases and J by 7 bases, 7 bases remained unmatched. This CDR3 is 15 amino acids long.

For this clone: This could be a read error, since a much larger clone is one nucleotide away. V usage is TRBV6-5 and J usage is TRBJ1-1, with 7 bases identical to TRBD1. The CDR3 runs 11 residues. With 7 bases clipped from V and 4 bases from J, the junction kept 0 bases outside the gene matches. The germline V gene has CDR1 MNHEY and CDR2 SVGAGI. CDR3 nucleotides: TGTGCCAGCAACAGGGGCACTGAAGCTTTCTTT. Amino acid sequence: CASNRGTEAFF.

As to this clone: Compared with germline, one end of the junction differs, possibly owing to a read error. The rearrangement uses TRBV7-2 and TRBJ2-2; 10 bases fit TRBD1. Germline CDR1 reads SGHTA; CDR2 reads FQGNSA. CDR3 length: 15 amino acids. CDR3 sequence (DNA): TGTGCCAGCAGCAACGGACAGGGGGAGGCCGGGGAGCGGTTTTTT. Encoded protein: CASSNGQGEAGERFF.

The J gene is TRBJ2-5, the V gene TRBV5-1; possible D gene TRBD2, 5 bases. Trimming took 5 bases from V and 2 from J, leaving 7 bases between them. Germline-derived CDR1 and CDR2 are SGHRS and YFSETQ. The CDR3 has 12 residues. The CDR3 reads CASRGLQETQYF. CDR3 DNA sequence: TGCGCCAGCAGAGGACTGCAAGAGACCCAGTACTTC.

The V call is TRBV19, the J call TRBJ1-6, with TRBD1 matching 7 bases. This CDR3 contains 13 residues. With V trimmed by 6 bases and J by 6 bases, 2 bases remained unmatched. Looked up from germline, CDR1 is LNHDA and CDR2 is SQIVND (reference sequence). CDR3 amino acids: CASRRDSNSPLHF. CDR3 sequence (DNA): TGTGCCAGTAGGAGGGACAGTAATTCACCCCTCCACTTT.